One T cell receptor beta chain is described in this entry. The antigen is not known. Amplified TCR beta CDR3 regions derived from RNA transcripts. HTBI primers were employed in a first-round RT-PCR of the TCR CDR3. TCRdb redid the calling of the multiplex PCR reads with MiXCR, one entry per CDR3 protein. The sample has 660,000 or so distinct CDR3 sequences, more than 20% seen once; the top ten hold roughly a third. The data stem from a study of T cells in Graves' hyperthyroidism and ophthalmopathy. Study background: Specimen type is peripheral blood, collected at initial diagnosis prior to any treatment. General study points: Separating ophthalmopathy from stable hyperthyroidism was achieved by a 13 V-J model.

The CDR3 has 16 residues. V lost 2 bases to trimming and J lost 1 base, with 14 bases between them. From germline, CDR1 is MNHEY and CDR2 SVGEGT. Fresh peripheral blood, 9.5 to 10 ml of it, supplied the PBMCs. Material for sequencing was blood. The chain is built from TRBV6-2 or TRBV6-3 and TRBJ2-5; a weak D match, TRBD2 (6 bases). This TCR was recovered from a man aged 30 to 39 with Graves' ophthalmopathy. The CDR3 reads CASSYGPAGLQETQYF. The CDR3 DNA reads as TGTGCCAGCAGTTACGGTCCAGCGGGCCTCCAAGAGACCCAGTACTTC.